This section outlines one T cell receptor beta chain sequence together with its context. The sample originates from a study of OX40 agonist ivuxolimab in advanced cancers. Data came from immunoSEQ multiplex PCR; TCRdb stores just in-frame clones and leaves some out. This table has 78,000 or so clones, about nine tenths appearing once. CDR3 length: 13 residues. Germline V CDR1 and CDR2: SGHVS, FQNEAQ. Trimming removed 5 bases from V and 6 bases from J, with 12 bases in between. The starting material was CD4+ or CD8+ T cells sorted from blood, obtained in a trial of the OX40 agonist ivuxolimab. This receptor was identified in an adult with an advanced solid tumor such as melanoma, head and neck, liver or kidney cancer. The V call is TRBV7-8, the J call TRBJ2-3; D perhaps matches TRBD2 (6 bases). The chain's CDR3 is CASSLAEGDTQYF. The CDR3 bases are TGTGCCAGCAGCCTGGCGGAGGGGGATACGCAGTATTTT.